A selection of T cell receptor beta chains follows, all from one sample in a study of Graves' ophthalmopathy and Graves' hyperthyroidism. TCRdb independently ran MiXCR on the multiplex PCR reads; one entry per CDR3 protein. The repertoire holds some 350,000 distinct CDR3 sequences, with approximately 18% as singletons. Sequencing input: peripheral blood. The origin of the receptors is an adult woman with stable Graves' hyperthyroidism. CDR3s include the opening cysteine and the closing phenylalanine or tryptophan. D genes are given only for firm matches. Clone size is given for some rows only: seen once, a few or many times, or a class if the clone is expanded.

>TRBJ1-1|once|16|TRBV12-3/TRBV12-4|TRBD1
CASSFGPGQGVTEAFF
TGTGCCAGCAGTTTTGGGCCGGGACAGGGGGTCACTGAAGCTTTCTTT
>TRBJ1-2|many|14|TRBV6-5|NA
CASSYRREAYGYTF
TGTGCCAGCAGTTACAGGAGGGAGGCCTATGGCTACACCTTC
>TRBJ2-7|many|15|TRBV18|NA
CASSLIPGRSYEQYF
TGTGCCAGCTCACTCATCCCTGGAAGGTCCTACGAGCAGTACTTC
>TRBJ1-2|many|15|TRBV28|NA
CASIPDSPTIHGYTF
TGTGCCAGCATCCCGGACAGCCCGACAATACATGGCTACACCTTC
>TRBJ2-2|many|14|TRBV5-5|NA
CASGKGMITGELFF
TGTGCCAGCGGTAAAGGGATGATCACCGGGGAGCTGTTTTTT
>TRBJ1-2|few|15|TRBV4-1|NA
CASSPSVRESYGYTF
TGCGCCAGCAGCCCGTCGGTCAGGGAGAGCTATGGCTACACCTTC
>TRBJ2-3|many|13|TRBV12-3/TRBV12-4|NA
CASSLALTDTQYF
TGTGCCAGCAGTTTAGCGCTCACAGATACGCAGTATTTT
>TRBJ1-1|NA|14|TRBV7-9|NA
CASSLKPVDTEAFF
TGTGCCAGCAGCTTAAAGCCGGTGGACACTGAAGCTTTCTTT
>TRBJ2-7|NA|14|TRBV5-1|NA
CASSLMAGPYEQYF
TGCGCCAGCAGCTTGATGGCGGGACCCTACGAGCAGTACTTC
>TRBJ2-2|many|14|TRBV2|NA
CASKGLKNTGELFF
TGTGCCAGCAAGGGACTTAAGAACACCGGGGAGCTGTTTTTT
>TRBJ2-7|many|14|TRBV7-2|NA
CASSTDRLVPEQYF
TGTGCCAGCAGTACTGACAGACTAGTACCCGAGCAGTACTTC
>TRBJ2-7|NA|14|TRBV3-1|NA
CASSPDSRSYEQYF
TGTGCCAGCAGTCCGGACAGTCGCTCCTACGAGCAGTACTTC
>TRBJ1-5|many|14|TRBV19|NA
CASSIKNRNQPQHF
TGTGCCAGTAGTATAAAGAACAGGAATCAGCCCCAGCATTTT
>TRBJ1-5|many|15|TRBV6-1|NA
CASSEARFSNQPQHF
TGTGCCAGCAGTGAAGCTAGATTTAGCAATCAGCCCCAGCATTTT
>TRBJ2-1|NA|11|TRBV11-2|NA
CASSSLGTQFF
TGTGCCAGCAGCTCTTTAGGGACCCAGTTCTTC
>TRBJ1-5|NA|14|TRBV5-5|NA
CASSPLFSNQPQHF
TGTGCCAGCAGCCCCCTGTTTAGCAATCAGCCCCAGCATTTT
>TRBJ1-1|many|15|TRBV12-3/TRBV12-4|TRBD1
CASSLGPGGWTEAFF
TGTGCCAGCAGTTTAGGCCCAGGGGGCTGGACTGAAGCTTTCTTT
>TRBJ2-7|many|20|TRBV6-6|TRBD2
CASSPRTSGRAGVGDYEQYF
TGTGCCAGCAGTCCTCGGACTAGCGGGAGGGCAGGGGTAGGGGACTACGAGCAGTACTTC
>TRBJ2-5|many|17|TRBV11-2|TRBD2
CASSRLGTGGPLITQYF
TGTGCCAGCAGCCGTCTTGGAACGGGAGGCCCCCTAATTACGCAGTACTTC
>TRBJ2-2|NA|15|TRBV12-3/TRBV12-4|TRBD1
CASSFGDRATGELFF
TGTGCCAGCAGTTTTGGAGACAGGGCCACCGGGGAGCTGTTTTTT
>TRBJ1-5|many|13|TRBV6-1|NA
CASSESRNQPQHF
TGTGCCAGCAGTGAAAGTCGGAATCAGCCCCAGCATTTT
>TRBJ2-7|many|15|TRBV7-8|NA
CASSLKRTWSYEQYF
TGTGCCAGCAGCTTAAAGAGGACCTGGTCCTACGAGCAGTACTTC
>TRBJ2-7|NA|14|TRBV7-2|TRBD1
CASSSQGASSEQYF
TGTGCCAGCAGCTCACAGGGGGCGTCTTCCGAGCAGTACTTC
>TRBJ1-2|many|15|TRBV28|NA
CASSLGGLQRYGYTF
TGTGCCAGCAGTCTTGGGGGGCTCCAGAGGTATGGCTACACCTTC
>TRBJ2-4|many|16|TRBV6-1|NA
CASSDATGSSKNIQYF
TGTGCCAGCAGTGACGCAACAGGGAGTAGCAAAAACATTCAGTACTTC
>TRBJ2-5|NA|15|TRBV9|TRBD1
CASSVAGQAKETQYF
TGTGCCAGCAGCGTAGCGGGACAGGCTAAAGAGACCCAGTACTTC
>TRBJ1-1|NA|14|TRBV20-1|NA
CSARDYVSSTEAFF
TGCAGTGCTAGAGATTACGTGAGTAGCACTGAAGCTTTCTTT
>TRBJ1-1|few|16|TRBV25-1|NA
CASSEYGRGGGTEAFF
TGTGCCAGCAGTGAATACGGCAGGGGAGGAGGCACTGAAGCTTTCTTT
>TRBJ2-7|many|13|TRBV19|NA
CASSNVRGDEQYF
TGTGCCAGTAGTAATGTGAGGGGGGACGAGCAGTACTTC
>TRBJ2-7|many|11|TRBV28|NA
CASSFSYEQYF
TGTGCCAGCAGTTTTAGCTACGAGCAGTACTTC
>TRBJ1-3|many|15|TRBV15|TRBD1
CATRIDRGAGNTIYF
TGTGCCACCAGAATAGACAGGGGAGCTGGAAACACCATATATTTT
>TRBJ2-5|many|13|TRBV25-1|NA
CASSEYIQKTQYF
TGTGCCAGCAGTGAATACATCCAAAAGACCCAGTACTTC
>TRBJ2-7|many|14|TRBV4-1|NA
CASSQVGLGYEQYF
TGCGCCAGCAGCCAAGTAGGCCTAGGATACGAGCAGTACTTC
>TRBJ2-5|many|16|TRBV28|TRBD2
CASSLGPAGVQETQYF
TGTGCCAGCAGTTTAGGTCCCGCGGGGGTCCAAGAGACCCAGTACTTC
>TRBJ2-7|many|17|TRBV11-1|NA
CASSLGTWGVTSYEQYF
TGTGCCAGCAGCTTAGGAACGTGGGGGGTTACCTCCTACGAGCAGTACTTC
>TRBJ1-1|many|12|TRBV7-9|NA
CASSRVNTEAFF
TGTGCCAGCAGCCGTGTAAACACTGAAGCTTTCTTT
>TRBJ1-5|many|14|TRBV2|NA
CASSWDAGNQPQHF
TGTGCCAGCAGTTGGGACGCTGGAAATCAGCCCCAGCATTTT
>TRBJ2-5|NA|13|TRBV7-9|NA
CASSYEVGETQYF
TGTGCCAGCAGCTACGAGGTCGGCGAGACCCAGTACTTC
>TRBJ2-7|many|13|TRBV29-1|NA
CSAVDSGSYEQYF
TGCAGCGCCGTGGACAGTGGCTCCTACGAGCAGTACTTC
>TRBJ2-7|many|15|TRBV27|TRBD2
CASSPDSGRAWEQYF
TGTGCCAGCAGTCCCGATAGCGGGAGGGCCTGGGAGCAGTACTTC
>TRBJ2-4|many|16|TRBV5-6|TRBD1
CASSSGGQVAKNIKYF
TGTGCCAGCAGCTCAGGGGGACAGGTAGCCAAAAACATTAAGTACTTC
>TRBJ2-7|few|15|TRBV6-2/TRBV6-3|TRBD1
CASSYDRGAIYEQYF
TGTGCCAGCAGTTACGACAGGGGCGCAATCTACGAGCAGTACTTC